This T cell receptor (beta chain) stems from a study of T cell changes during pregnancy in multiple sclerosis (dated by TCRdb to between 2018 and 2020). For the wider study: The study looked at changes in the T cell repertoire across pregnancy in women with multiple sclerosis.

In the case of this clone: Its antigen remains unidentified. It has no much larger one-base neighbor in the sample; base qualities were not kept.

Receptor amplification or capture employed the immunoSEQ multiplex PCR assay. TCRdb obtained this table from immuneACCESS and retained in-frame rearrangements with V and J assigned. These tables miss some clones; where compared with another copy, unresolved V genes account for less than half of the shortfall, and the remainder is unexplained. The sample has 55,000 to 85,000 clones on record, about 94% of them singletons. Clones ranked in the top ten supply 0.45% to 0.7% of the sample. Reading the germline V gene gives CDR1 SGDLS and CDR2 YYNGEE. Inclusive of the bounding cysteine and phenylalanine, the CDR3 is 15 residues long. The DNA shown is the 45-base CDR3, in frame from base 1. V has 0 bases trimmed and J has 7 bases trimmed; junction bases matching no gene number 4.

The receptor comes from a female donor with multiple sclerosis, enrolled in a pregnancy study. The sequences come from peripheral blood, collected in the third trimester of pregnancy. The chain couples TRBV9 to TRBJ1-5; 10 nucleotides in the junction match TRBD1. The nucleotide sequence is TGTGCCAGCAGCGTAGGACAGGGGGCTGAGCAGCCCCAGCATTTT. It translates as CASSVGQGAEQPQHF.